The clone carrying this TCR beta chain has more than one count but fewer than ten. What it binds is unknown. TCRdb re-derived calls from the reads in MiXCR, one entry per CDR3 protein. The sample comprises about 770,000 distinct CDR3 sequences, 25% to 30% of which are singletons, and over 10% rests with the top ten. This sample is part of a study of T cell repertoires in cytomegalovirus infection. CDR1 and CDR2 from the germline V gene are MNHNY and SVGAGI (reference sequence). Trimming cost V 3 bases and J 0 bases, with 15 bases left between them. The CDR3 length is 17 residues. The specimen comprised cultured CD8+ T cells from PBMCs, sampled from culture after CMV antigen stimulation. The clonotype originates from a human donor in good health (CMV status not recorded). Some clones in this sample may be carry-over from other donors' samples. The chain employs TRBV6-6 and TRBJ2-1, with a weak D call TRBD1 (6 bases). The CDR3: CASSYSTGPSSYNEQFF. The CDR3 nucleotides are TGTGCCAGCAGTTATTCTACAGGGCCTAGCTCCTACAATGAGCAGTTCTTC.